This passage covers 28 T cell receptor beta chains from one sample sequenced in a study of T cell repertoires in cytomegalovirus infection. MiXCR was run by TCRdb on the reads, yielding one entry per CDR3 protein. The data hold some 350,000 distinct CDR3 sequences, with about 35% observed a single time. These receptors' antigens are unknown. This sample comprised cultured PBMCs, obtained from culture after CMV antigen stimulation. The receptors were gathered from a human donor in good health (CMV status not recorded). Some clones in this sample may be carry-over from other donors' samples.

This clonotype was observed a handful of times. The rearrangement uses TRBV4-1 and TRBJ2-3, with unresolved D. Germline V lookup: CDR1 MGHRA, CDR2 YSYEKL. Trimming took off 6 bases at V and 2 bases at J, with 18 bases between the two ends. The CDR3 is 16 residues long. Written as DNA, the CDR3 is TGCGCCAGCAGGTTGGGGTCCACTATTTCCACAGATACGCAGTATTTT. Residues: CASRLGSTISTDTQYF.

There are a few counts of this clonotype. The chain carries TRBV24-1 and TRBJ1-2; possible D gene TRBD1, 5 bases. Germline V gene sequence: CDR1 KGHDR, CDR2 SFDVKD. Trimming took off 9 bases at V and 2 bases at J, with 12 bases between the two ends. The CDR3 covers 13 residues. This CDR3 is CATSVGENYGYTF. Written as DNA, the CDR3 is TGTGCCACCTCCGTGGGGGAGAACTATGGCTACACCTTC.

This clonotype has more than one count but fewer than ten. In nucleotides, the CDR3 is TGTGCCAGCAGCTTAGAGGGACAGGCCCATGAGCAGTTCTTC. Protein: CASSLEGQAHEQFF. The rearrangement uses TRBV7-2 and TRBJ2-1; 8 nucleotides match TRBD1. The trim removed 1 base at V and 8 bases at J, leaving 4 bases unmatched. The germline CDR1 and CDR2 sequences are SGHTA and FQGNSA. This CDR3 has 14 amino acids.

This chain's CDR3 is CASSLREAGDNEQFF. CDR3 nucleotide sequence: TGTGCCAGCAGTTTACGGGAGGCCGGAGACAATGAGCAGTTCTTC. V gene TRBV27 combines with J gene TRBJ2-1; TRBD2 matches at 7 bases. J was trimmed by 5 bases and V by 2 bases; bases with no gene match: 6. Per the germline V gene, CDR1 is MNHEY and CDR2 is SMNVEV (reference sequence). The CDR3 extends over 15 amino acids.

J is TRBJ2-1 and V is TRBV7-9; D may correspond to TRBD1 or TRBD2 (5 bases each). Trimming pared 5 bases from V and 15 bases from J, leaving 17 bases between. The germline gives CDR1 SEHNR, CDR2 FQNEAQ (reference sequence). The CDR3 length is 12 residues. The CDR3: CASSNSGTPWFF. DNA of the CDR3: TGTGCCAGCAGCAATTCAGGGACGCCATGGTTCTTC. Complete variable domain (other parts from reference TRBV7-9 and TRBJ2-1): DTGVSQNPRHKITKRGQNVTFRCDPISEHNRLYWYRQTLGQGPEFLTYFQNEAQLEKSRLLSDRFSAERPKGSFSTLEIQRTEQGDSAMYLCASSNSGTPWFFGPGTRLTVL.

A word on this clonotype: One junction end does not reproduce the germline sequence, and a read error may be involved. The chain employs TRBV12-3 or TRBV12-4 and TRBJ1-6; D unclear. The length of the CDR3 is 14 residues. CDR3 residues: CASIGVSYNSPPHF. CDR3 bases: TGTGCCAGCATCGGCGTCTCCTATAATTCACCCCCCCACTTT.

The chain carries TRBV28 and TRBJ2-5; perhaps D is TRBD1 or TRBD2 (5 bases each). V dropped 3 bases and J dropped 1 base, with 15 bases sitting between them. Germline CDR1 MDHEN, CDR2 SYDVKM. The CDR3 runs 16 residues. The CDR3 loop reads CASSFPPRDVQETQYF. The CDR3 DNA reads as TGTGCCAGCAGTTTTCCTCCAAGGGACGTCCAAGAGACCCAGTACTTC.

The genes are TRBV5-4 and TRBJ2-7, with 8 bases identical to TRBD2. There are 15 residues in the CDR3. Per germline, CDR1 SGHNT and CDR2 YYREEE (reference sequence). Trimming took 2 bases from V and 4 from J; bases not matched to a gene: 8. For the CDR3, the DNA is TGTGCCAGCAGCTTTGGCACTAGCGGATTATACGAGCAGTACGTC. Translated, it gives CASSFGTSGLYEQYV.

This clonotype was seen only a few times. This chain uses TRBV4-2 with TRBJ2-3, with 11 bases that match TRBD2. The CDR3 totals 16 residues. CDR1 is LGHNA and CDR2 is YNFKEQ in the germline V gene. Trimming at V came to 5 bases and at J to 4 bases, leaving 8 bases not matched to a gene. The CDR3 loop is CASSSRPGLAADTQYF. The CDR3 nucleotides read TGTGCCAGCAGCTCGCGACCGGGACTAGCGGCAGATACGCAGTATTTT.

This clonotype was seen more than once but under ten times. CDR3 residues: CASSLAAGTGGYGYTF. CDR3 nucleotide sequence: TGTGCCAGCAGCTTAGCGGCCGGGACAGGGGGATATGGCTACACCTTC. The V call is TRBV7-2, the J call TRBJ1-2; 11 nucleotides align to TRBD1. This CDR3 has 16 amino acids. The J segment lost 5 bases and the V segment lost 0 bases, leaving 5 bases of the junction unmatched. Germline V gene sequence: CDR1 SGHTA, CDR2 FQGNSA.

Only a few counts were recorded for this clonotype. V gene TRBV7-2 combines with J gene TRBJ2-1; 10 bases match TRBD2. The CDR3 sequence is 16 residues long. With V trimmed by 1 base and J by 4 bases, 4 bases remained unmatched. Per germline, CDR1 SGHTA and CDR2 FQGNSA. CDR3 nucleotide sequence: TGTGCCAGCAGCTTAGTTCCGACTAGCGGGTACAATGAGCAGTTCTTC. This encodes CASSLVPTSGYNEQFF.

This clonotype has just a few counts. The chain couples TRBV28 to TRBJ2-3; D gene unclear. Trimming removed 7 bases at V and 1 base at J, with 9 bases between. There are 13 residues in the CDR3. The germline V gene has CDR1 MDHEN and CDR2 SYDVKM. CDR3: CASITSGTDTQYF. CDR3 in DNA: TGTGCCAGCATAACGAGTGGCACAGATACGCAGTATTTT.

This clonotype has ten or more counts. The chain couples TRBV7-8 to TRBJ2-7; TRBD2 matches at 7 bases. Trimming cost V 2 bases and J 4 bases; bases outside gene matches: 11. The length of the CDR3 is 16 residues. Germline V lookup: CDR1 SGHVS, CDR2 FQNEAQ. CDR3 protein: CASSLSFGGSGYEQYF. The CDR3 DNA sequence: TGTGCCAGCAGCTTAAGTTTCGGCGGGAGTGGTTACGAGCAGTACTTC.

V usage is TRBV4-1 and J usage is TRBJ2-7; either TRBD1 or TRBD2 may supply D (5 bases each). Germline assignment: CDR1 MGHRA and CDR2 YSYEKL. Trimming took off 2 bases at V and 1 base at J, with 18 bases between the two ends. CDR3 length equals 17 residues. The CDR3 sequence: CASSQRGGHPPSYEQYV. In DNA, the CDR3 is TGCGCCAGCAGCCAACGGGGCGGACATCCACCTTCCTACGAGCAGTACGTC.

This clonotype has more than one count but fewer than ten. The chain uses TRBV12-3 or TRBV12-4 and TRBJ1-4; no reliable D call. The CDR3 is made up of 13 amino acids. V was cut by 5 bases and J by 8 bases, with 12 bases left in between. The CDR3 DNA reads as TGTGCCAGCAGTCCCCCTGTCGGCGAAAAACTGTTTTTT. Amino acid sequence: CASSPPVGEKLFF.

The J gene is TRBJ1-2, the V gene TRBV27; D remains unclear. CDR1 and CDR2 from the germline V gene are MNHEY and SMNVEV (reference sequence). The CDR3 has 19 residues. Trimming left V 8 bases short and J 0 bases short, with 28 bases between. The CDR3 sequence is CASGTTQLRETPTNYGYTF. In DNA, the CDR3 is TGTGCCAGCGGCACTACGCAGTTGAGGGAGACACCTACTAACTATGGCTACACCTTC.

V and J are TRBV6-1 and TRBJ2-1; D is perhaps TRBD2 (5 bases). The germline V and J ends were trimmed by 8 bases and 3 bases, with 8 bases remaining between them. This CDR3 is built from 12 residues. Germline CDR1 and CDR2: MNHNS and SASEGT. The CDR3 reads CASGAVYNEQFF. CDR3 nucleotide sequence: TGTGCCAGCGGAGCGGTCTACAATGAGCAGTTCTTC.

The chain is built from TRBV7-8 and TRBJ2-2, with TRBD2 identical over 8 bases. CDR3 length: 16 residues. Germline V gives CDR1 SGHVS, CDR2 FQNEAQ. The ends lost 1 base at V and 6 bases at J; junction bases unmatched: 7. CDR3 sequence (DNA): TGTGCCAGCAGCTTAGGCCTGGGACTAGGGGCCGGGGAGCTGTTTTTT. It is translated as CASSLGLGLGAGELFF. The entire variable domain, with the rest obtained from reference TRBV7-8 and TRBJ2-2, is as follows: GAGVSQSPRYKVAKRGQDVALRCDPISGHVSLFWYQQALGQGPEFLTYFQNEAQLDKSGLPSDRFFAERPEGSVSTLKIQRTQQEDSAVYLCASSLGLGLGAGELFFGEGSRLTVL.

This clonotype has just a few counts. The chain joins TRBV28 to TRBJ2-4; tentatively, D is TRBD1 (6 bases). V was cut by 7 bases and J by 5 bases, with 21 bases left in between. The V gene's germline CDR1 is MDHEN and CDR2 SYDVKM. This CDR3 spans 16 amino acids. DNA for the CDR3: TGTGCCAGCAATAAGAGGGACATCCTGATCCAAAACATTCAGTACTTC. Translation: CASNKRDILIQNIQYF.

This chain joins TRBV6-8 and TRBJ2-3, with 11 bases identical to TRBD2. The length of the CDR3 is 14 residues. V trimming: 8 bases; J trimming: 6 bases; junction bases outside the gene matches: 7. Germline lookup yields CDR1 MNHGY and CDR2 SAAAGT. CDR3 sequence: CASAEASGGDTQYF. CDR3 DNA sequence: TGTGCCAGCGCCGAAGCTAGCGGGGGGGATACGCAGTATTTT.

The chain uses TRBV13 and TRBJ2-2; 7 bases align to TRBD2. Germline V lookup: CDR1 PRHDT, CDR2 FYEKMQ (reference sequence). V lost 3 bases to trimming and J lost 2 bases; unmatched junction nucleotides: 6. The CDR3 is 16 residues long. The CDR3 region has the DNA TGTGCCAGCAGCTTGGAGGCGGGAGTTAACACCGGGGAGCTGTTTTTT. Its protein is CASSLEAGVNTGELFF. The variable domain in full, with the rest retrieved from reference TRBV13 and TRBJ2-2, is AAGVIQSPRHLIKEKRETATLKCYPIPRHDTVYWYQQGPGQDPQFLISFYEKMQSDKGSIPDRFSAQQFSDYHSELNMSSLELGDSALYFCASSLEAGVNTGELFFGEGSRLTVL.

CDR3 in DNA: TGTGCCAGCAGTTCCGGGACTCAGACGTACGAGCAGTACTTC. This translates into CASSSGTQTYEQYF. The V call is TRBV12-3 or TRBV12-4, the J call TRBJ2-7; TRBD2 might be the D (6 bases). Deletions cut 4 bases from V and 4 bases from J, with 14 bases between. There are 14 residues in the CDR3.

The CDR3 coding sequence is TGTGCCAGCAGCCCAAAAGCGGGAGCGCCCTACAATGAGCAGTTCTTC. It is translated as CASSPKAGAPYNEQFF. The chain recombines TRBV13 with TRBJ2-1; 8 nucleotides line up with TRBD2. The CDR3 extends over 16 amino acids. V gave up 5 bases and J gave up 2 bases; unmatched junction bases: 8. From germline, CDR1 is PRHDT and CDR2 FYEKMQ (reference sequence).

The chain recombines TRBV28 with TRBJ1-6, with D possibly TRBD1 on 6 matching bases. This CDR3 has 15 amino acids. V lost 6 bases to trimming and J lost 7 bases, with 16 bases between them. Looked up from germline, CDR1 is MDHEN and CDR2 is SYDVKM. In nucleotides, the CDR3 is TGTGCCAGCAGGGGGGCAGGGGCTGAGAATTCACCCCTCCACTTT. Translating gives CASRGAGAENSPLHF. Full variable domain (missing parts from reference TRBV28 and TRBJ1-6): DVKVTQSSRYLVKRTGEKVFLECVQDMDHENMFWYRQDPGLGLRLIYFSYDVKMKEKGDIPEGYSVSREKKERFSLILESASTNQTSMYLCASRGAGAENSPLHFGNGTRLTVT.

This clonotype was picked up many times. The rearrangement links TRBV7-2 to TRBJ2-2; weak D call: TRBD2 (5 bases). Germline V gene lookup returns CDR1 SGHTA and CDR2 FQGNSA. V was clipped by 3 bases and J by 7 bases, with 15 bases between them. This CDR3 comprises 15 residues. The CDR3 reads CASSFASRPGGELFF. The CDR3 region has the DNA TGTGCCAGCAGCTTCGCTAGCCGGCCCGGCGGGGAGCTGTTTTTT.

CDR3 region: CASSLKANYGYTF. DNA of the CDR3: TGTGCCAGCAGCTTAAAGGCTAACTATGGCTACACCTTC. This sequence joins TRBV7-8 and TRBJ1-2; the D is unclear. The V end lost 2 bases, the J end lost 0 bases, and 4 bases lay between the germline ends. The CDR3 consists of 13 residues. From germline, CDR1 is SGHVS and CDR2 FQNEAQ.

V gene TRBV20-1 combines with J gene TRBJ2-1, with TRBD2 matching 9 bases. This CDR3 is built from 17 residues. Trimming removed 6 bases from V and 8 bases from J; junction bases left unmatched: 20. Looked up from germline, CDR1 is DFQATT and CDR2 is SNEGSKA (reference sequence). CDR3 loop: CSAEDDENAGGPHEQFF. DNA of the CDR3: TGCAGTGCCGAGGATGACGAGAATGCGGGAGGGCCCCATGAGCAGTTCTTC.

This clonotype has more than one count but fewer than ten. V gene TRBV11-2 combines with J gene TRBJ1-5, with TRBD1 as a possible D gene (5 bases). CDR1 is SGHAT, CDR2 FQNNGV, per germline. The germline V and J ends were trimmed by 2 bases and 2 bases, with 13 bases remaining between them. This CDR3 region has 16 residues. The CDR3 loop reads CASSLQGREGNQPQHF. CDR3 DNA sequence: TGTGCCAGCAGCTTACAGGGCAGGGAAGGCAATCAGCCCCAGCATTTT.